The next 21 T cell receptor beta chains were all read from a single sample in a study of blood T cell repertoires in COVID-19. Method: immunoSEQ multiplex PCR; TCRdb's copy keeps in-frame clones and lacks some. Here the sample spans just over 350,000 clones, over 75% being singletons. The sequencing input was PBMCs or T cells enriched from blood (not recorded which). Every receptor here comes from a young woman who had recovered from COVID-19.

The chain has TRBV19 and TRBJ1-1; 7 bases map to TRBD1. CDR1 and CDR2 from the germline V gene are LNHDA and SQIVND (reference sequence). CDR3 size: 14 residues. Losses at the gene ends were 7 bases for V and 4 bases for J; bases not matched to a gene: 9. The chain's CDR3 is CASTPAGGSTEAFF. CDR3 sequence (DNA): TGTGCCAGTACCCCGGCAGGGGGGAGCACTGAAGCTTTCTTT.

The chain uses TRBV27 and TRBJ2-2, with a tentative D call TRBD2 (5 bases). The CDR3 contains 15 residues. Germline CDR1 is MNHEY and CDR2 is SMNVEV (reference sequence). V was trimmed by 5 bases and J by 7 bases, leaving 17 bases between them. CDR3 coding DNA: TGTGCCAGCAGTGTAGCTAGCAGCTGGGTCGGGGAGCTGTTTTTT. Translation: CASSVASSWVGELFF.

This chain connects TRBV12-3 or TRBV12-4 to TRBJ1-5; no definite D call. V lost 3 bases and J 7 bases, leaving 7 bases between the germline ends. The CDR3 is 12 residues long. The CDR3 spells CASSFLRQPQHF. CDR3 DNA: TGTGCCAGCAGTTTTTTGAGGCAGCCCCAGCATTTT.

The rearrangement links TRBV9 to TRBJ1-2, with unresolved D. This CDR3 is built from 14 residues. Between the trimmed V and J ends, which lost 4 bases and 8 bases, there was a span of 18 bases. CDR1 and CDR2 (germline): SGDLS, YYNGEE. The chain's CDR3 is CASSPQAGLQGYTF. CDR3 bases: TGTGCCAGCAGCCCCCAGGCAGGTTTGCAGGGCTACACCTTC.

The CDR3, as DNA: TGTGCCAGCAGCTTCGGGTACCTGGGAGATACGCAGTATTTT. Protein product: CASSFGYLGDTQYF. The V and J genes are TRBV5-4 and TRBJ2-3; no definite D call. V lost 2 bases to trimming and J lost 5 bases, with 12 bases between them. Looked up from germline, CDR1 is SGHNT and CDR2 is YYREEE (reference sequence). The CDR3 runs to 14 residues.

The gene calls are TRBV27 and TRBJ2-1, with TRBD1 matching over 8 bases. The V gene's germline CDR1 is MNHEY and CDR2 SMNVEV (reference sequence). V lost 7 bases and J lost 9; bases outside the gene matches: 20. The CDR3 is made up of 17 amino acids. CDR3 coding DNA: TGTGCCAGCACCGGATCCAAGCAGGGCAAAGACAGGGGTGAGCAGTTCTTC. Residues: CASTGSKQGKDRGEQFF.

This chain connects TRBV3-1 (or the pseudogene TRBV3-2) to TRBJ2-1; 8 bases align to TRBD2. After removal of 3 bases from V and 6 bases from J, the junction contained 7 bases not matched to a gene. This CDR3 region has 15 residues. Germline CDR1 LGHDT, CDR2 YNNKEL (reference sequence). The CDR3 is CASSHRAGVTNEQFF. In DNA form, the CDR3 reads TGTGCCAGCAGCCATCGAGCGGGAGTCACCAATGAGCAGTTCTTC.

The rearrangement uses TRBV5-6 and TRBJ2-5; 7 positions agree with TRBD1. Germline-derived CDR1 and CDR2 are SGHDT and YYEEEE. After removal of 4 bases from V and 5 bases from J, the junction contained 5 bases not matched to a gene. The CDR3 covers 13 residues. Here the CDR3 DNA reads TGTGCCAGCAGCATACAGGGGAAGGAGACCCAGTACTTC. This translates into CASSIQGKETQYF.

The chain uses TRBV5-1 and TRBJ2-2; 9 nucleotides match TRBD1. V lost 0 bases, J lost 2 bases, and 5 bases stayed unmatched. The germline V gene has CDR1 SGHRS and CDR2 YFSETQ. The CDR3 has 17 residues. The CDR3, as DNA: TGCGCCAGCAGCTTGGTGGCGGGACAGGGAAACACCGGGGAGCTGTTTTTT. Protein product: CASSLVAGQGNTGELFF.

V gene TRBV7-8 combines with J gene TRBJ2-7; perhaps TRBD1 as D (6 bases). CDR3 length: 16 residues. V was pared by 3 bases and J by 3 bases, with 18 bases between. Germline V gene sequence: CDR1 SGHVS, CDR2 FQNEAQ. The CDR3: CASSFLTGSTNYEQYF. CDR3 nucleotide sequence: TGTGCCAGCAGCTTTTTAACAGGGTCTACTAACTACGAGCAGTACTTC.

This chain uses TRBV27 with TRBJ2-1; D is unclear. The CDR3 totals 13 residues. Germline values: CDR1 MNHEY, CDR2 SMNVEV (reference sequence). V lost 1 base, J lost 4 bases, and 5 bases lay in between. As DNA, the CDR3 is TGTGCCAGCAGTTTATGGCAGTACAATGAGCAGTTCTTC. This sequence encodes CASSLWQYNEQFF.

The chain links TRBV9 to TRBJ1-1; 9 nucleotides match TRBD1. V dropped 4 bases and J dropped 0; count of bases not matched to a gene: 4. The CDR3 sequence is 15 residues long. The germline CDR1 and CDR2 sequences are SGDLS and YYNGEE. The CDR3 DNA is TGTGCCAGCAGCACCGGACAGGGGATGAACACTGAAGCTTTCTTT. Translating it yields CASSTGQGMNTEAFF.

V is TRBV7-9 and J is TRBJ2-7, with D maybe TRBD2 (6 bases). Germline CDR1 and CDR2: SEHNR and FQNEAQ (reference sequence). There are 14 residues in the CDR3. Trimming cost V 0 bases and J 2 bases, with 8 bases left between them. The CDR3 sequence: CASSLASGPYEQYF. The CDR3 DNA follows: TGTGCCAGCAGCTTAGCTAGCGGTCCCTACGAGCAGTACTTC.

The V gene is TRBV5-4, the J gene TRBJ2-2, with 10 bases fitting TRBD2. CDR1 is SGHNT and CDR2 is YYREEE in the germline V gene (reference sequence). The CDR3 has 15 residues. The trim removed 2 bases at V and 5 bases at J, leaving 3 bases unmatched. CDR3 amino acids: CASSLKREGTGELFF. Here the CDR3 DNA reads TGTGCCAGCAGCTTAAAGCGGGAGGGTACCGGGGAGCTGTTTTTT.

This clone came up once. This chain uses TRBV11-3 with TRBJ2-7, with a possible D match to TRBD2 (5 bases). Germline CDR1 reads SGHNT; CDR2 reads YENEEA. The CDR3 spans 14 residues. V shed 0 bases and J shed 8 bases, with 14 bases lying between them. Written as DNA, the CDR3 is TGTGCCAGCAGCTTAGATCAGCGCGCCGGGAAGCAGTACTTC. Protein: CASSLDQRAGKQYF.

To note about this clone: Other DNA sequences in this sample translate to the same CDR3. V and J are TRBV5-1 and TRBJ2-1; 8 bases line up with TRBD2. The CDR3 loop spans 15 amino acids. With V trimmed by 1 base and J by 1 base, 1 base remained unmatched. Germline loops: CDR1 SGHRS, CDR2 YFSETQ. CDR3 nucleotides: TGCGCCAGCAGCTTGAGCGGGAGTTCCTACAATGAGCAGTTCTTC. It translates to CASSLSGSSYNEQFF.

The chain employs TRBV28 and TRBJ2-7, with TRBD1 matching 7 bases. This CDR3 has 20 amino acids. V was clipped by 4 bases and J by 3 bases; unmatched bases: 24. Germline values: CDR1 MDHEN, CDR2 SYDVKM. The CDR3 DNA reads as TGTGCCAGCAGTTCACCCCTCCCGACTCCGAGGTCAGGGGGATACTACGAGCAGTACTTC. This codes for CASSSPLPTPRSGGYYEQYF.

The chain employs TRBV3-1 (or the pseudogene TRBV3-2) and TRBJ2-7; D is possibly TRBD1 (5 bases). Germline CDR1 is LGHDT and CDR2 is YNNKEL (reference sequence). Trimming took off 1 base at V and 3 bases at J, with 13 bases between the two ends. The CDR3 runs to 15 residues. This chain's CDR3 is CASSQGPARDYEQYF. As DNA, the CDR3 is TGTGCCAGCAGCCAAGGGCCAGCCAGGGACTACGAGCAGTACTTC.

With regard to this clone: This CDR3 is also generated by other DNA sequences in the sample. The genes are TRBV5-4 and TRBJ1-2, with 8 positions matching TRBD1. The CDR3 is made up of 15 amino acids. Germline-derived CDR1 and CDR2 are SGHNT and YYREEE (reference sequence). Trimming removed 4 bases from V and 0 bases from J; junction bases left unmatched: 5. As DNA, the CDR3 is TGTGCCAGCAGCCTTTGGACAGGGACTAACTATGGCTACACCTTC. It encodes CASSLWTGTNYGYTF.

The chain has TRBV7-3 and TRBJ1-1, with D maybe TRBD1 (6 bases). The CDR3 spans 14 residues. Trimming removed 4 bases at V and 2 bases at J, with 11 bases between. Germline CDR1 reads SGHTA; CDR2 reads FQGTGA. CDR3 sequence reads: CASSSAGDNTEAFF. The CDR3 nucleotides read TGTGCCAGCAGCTCAGCAGGGGATAACACTGAAGCTTTCTTT.

This rearrangement joins TRBV12-3 or TRBV12-4 to TRBJ2-2; possible D gene TRBD1, 5 bases. This CDR3 region has 13 residues. The germline V and J ends were trimmed by 6 bases and 5 bases, with 10 bases remaining between them. The CDR3, as DNA: TGTGCCAGCAGGGCAGGGTGGACCGGGGAGCTGTTTTTT. Protein product: CASRAGWTGELFF.